Listed here are 25 T cell receptor beta chains from one sample, sequenced in a study of naive and memory T cell subsets. Amplification of ligated cDNA took four PCR rounds with SP2 and nested alpha and beta constant primers. One entry per CDR3 protein, called by TCRdb with MiXCR from the UMI-ligation and nested PCR reads. The sample lists 30,000 to 35,000 distinct CDR3 sequences; 6.5% to 8% were seen once. This sample's treatment: skin biopsy from PPD injection site in Mantoux-positive individual. An oligonucleotide containing a UMI was ligated to the 3' end of TCR cDNA. The specimen comprised skin, sampled from a tuberculin skin test site. All receptors come from an adult in good health.

The chain uses TRBV3-1 and TRBJ1-3; D call uncertain. Trimming removed 0 bases from V and 0 bases from J, with 9 bases in between. The CDR3 has 16 amino acids. Looked up from germline, CDR1 is LGHDT and CDR2 is YNNKEL (reference sequence). The CDR3 DNA reads as TGTGCCAGCAGCCAAGATCTGGGCCGCTCTGGAAACACCATATATTTT. Its translation is CASSQDLGRSGNTIYF.

Many counts were recorded for this clonotype. The chain is built from TRBV4-1 and TRBJ1-2; the D gene is possibly TRBD1 (6 bases). The germline gives CDR1 MGHRA, CDR2 YSYEKL. The CDR3 loop spans 12 amino acids. V was pared by 5 bases and J by 8 bases, with 12 bases between. The chain's CDR3 is CASSKQGYGYTF. Written as DNA, the CDR3 is TGCGCCAGCAGCAAACAGGGATACGGCTACACCTTC.

This clonotype showed up many times. The CDR3 DNA sequence: TGTGCCAGTAGTATCGGGGCTTCTCCTCAGGACGAGCAGTACTTC. Translation gives CASSIGASPQDEQYF. The chain has TRBV19 and TRBJ2-7; D possibly matches TRBD1 or TRBD2 (5 bases each). V was shortened by 3 bases and J by 5 bases, with 17 bases between the two germline ends. Germline loops: CDR1 LNHDA, CDR2 SQIVND (reference sequence). The CDR3 consists of 15 residues.

This clonotype was detected a few times. The rearrangement uses TRBV5-6 and TRBJ1-4, with D unclear. Germline CDR1 is SGHDT and CDR2 is YYEEEE. Deletions cut 4 bases from V and 0 bases from J, with 7 bases between. CDR3 length: 14 residues. In nucleotides, the CDR3 is TGTGCCAGCAGCCGAGATGCAACTAATGAAAAACTGTTTTTT. Protein product: CASSRDATNEKLFF.

This clonotype was observed at least ten times. This clone may be a read error of a much larger clone one base away. This chain joins TRBV29-1 and TRBJ2-1; D may be TRBD1 (5 bases). This CDR3 is 16 amino acids long. CDR1 is SQVTM, CDR2 ANQGSEA, per germline. As DNA, the CDR3 is TGCAGCGTTGAAGAAGGGGCTTGGGGTTCCTACATTGAGCAGTTCTTC. This codes for CSVEEGAWGSYIEQFF.

This clonotype has a count of ten or more. The rearrangement links TRBV3-1 to TRBJ2-5; D tentatively fits TRBD1 or TRBD2 (5 bases each). Trimming stripped 0 bases from V and 7 bases from J, with 18 bases between. The germline V gene encodes CDR1 LGHDT and CDR2 YNNKEL (reference sequence). The CDR3 spans 16 residues. The CDR3 DNA is TGTGCCAGCAGCCAAGAAGTAGCCGGGGCCCAGGCGACCCAGTACTTC. Translating gives CASSQEVAGAQATQYF.

The rearrangement links TRBV10-1 to TRBJ2-2, with no clear D. CDR1 and CDR2 (germline): WNHNN, SYGVQD (reference sequence). The V and J ends lost 7 bases and 6 bases respectively, with 0 bases between them. The CDR3 is made up of 9 amino acids. CDR3 amino acids: CASTGELFF. CDR3 nucleotide sequence: TGCGCCAGCACCGGGGAGCTGTTTTTT.

This clonotype was found many times. The chain combines TRBV10-1 with TRBJ1-1; D unclear. CDR3 length: 15 residues. The germline gives CDR1 WNHNN, CDR2 SYGVQD (reference sequence). V lost 1 base and J lost 1, with 10 bases in between. CDR3 residues: CASSEFRAANTEAFF. CDR3 in DNA: TGCGCCAGCAGTGAGTTTAGGGCCGCGAACACTGAAGCTTTCTTT.

Ten or more counts support this clonotype. This sequence joins TRBV7-8 and TRBJ1-1; weak D call: TRBD1 (5 bases). The length of the CDR3 is 12 residues. Germline V gives CDR1 SGHVS, CDR2 FQNEAQ. Trimming stripped 2 bases from V and 11 bases from J, with 12 bases between. The CDR3: CASSLKGRDAFF. The CDR3 bases are TGTGCCAGCAGCTTAAAAGGCAGGGACGCTTTCTTT. The complete variable domain, with remaining parts taken from reference TRBV7-8 and TRBJ1-1, reads GAGVSQSPRYKVAKRGQDVALRCDPISGHVSLFWYQQALGQGPEFLTYFQNEAQLDKSGLPSDRFFAERPEGSVSTLKIQRTQQEDSAVYLCASSLKGRDAFFGQGTRLTVV.

This clonotype was detected only a few times. V gene TRBV5-1 combines with J gene TRBJ1-1; 7 bases align to TRBD1. This CDR3 region has 18 residues. Germline CDR1 SGHRS, CDR2 YFSETQ. Trimming removed 0 bases from V and 6 bases from J; junction bases left unmatched: 17. The CDR3 is CASSLVGRGAQERAEAFF. CDR3 nucleotides: TGCGCCAGCAGCTTGGTAGGCAGGGGGGCCCAAGAGAGGGCTGAAGCTTTCTTT.

By share of the sample, this clonotype is medium-sized. The rearrangement joins TRBV9 to TRBJ2-2; possibly TRBD1 for D (6 bases). This CDR3 has 16 amino acids. Trimming cost V 3 bases and J 0 bases, with 12 bases left between them. The germline gives CDR1 SGDLS, CDR2 YYNGEE. CDR3 nucleotide sequence: TGTGCCAGCAGCGCTCCGGGACATACGAACACCGGGGAGCTGTTTTTT. This codes for CASSAPGHTNTGELFF.

This clonotype was seen ten or more times. The CDR3: CASRGVASYEQYF. The CDR3 DNA reads as TGTGCCAGCAGAGGAGTTGCTTCCTACGAGCAGTACTTC. V gene TRBV2 combines with J gene TRBJ2-7; D gene ambiguous. The germline V gene has CDR1 SNHLY and CDR2 FYNNEI. Trimming cost V 6 bases and J 1 base, with 10 bases left between them. The length of the CDR3 is 13 residues.

This clonotype was counted between two and nine times. Compared with germline, one end of the junction differs, possibly owing to a read error. V gene TRBV12-5 combines with J gene TRBJ1-3; TRBD1 might be the D (5 bases). Germline V gives CDR1 LGHNT, CDR2 FRNRAP. The length of the CDR3 is 14 residues. CDR3 residues: CASGLDSRGDTIYF. In DNA form, the CDR3 reads TGTGCTAGTGGTTTAGACAGCCGTGGAGACACCATATATTTT. Looking up the rest from reference TRBV12-5 and TRBJ1-3 gives the full variable domain: DARVTQTPRHKVTEMGQEVTMRCQPILGHNTVFWYRQTMMQGLELLAYFRNRAPLDDSGMPKDRFSAEMPDATLATLKIQPSEPRDSAVYFCASGLDSRGDTIYFGEGSWLTVV.

In its sample, this clonotype was seen once. A much larger clonotype is one base distant, so this may be a read error. The V and J genes are TRBV6-6 and TRBJ2-1; TRBD2 is a possible D gene (5 bases). The CDR3 consists of 13 residues. V lost 8 bases and J 6 bases, leaving 14 bases between the germline ends. In germline, CDR1 is MNHNY, CDR2 SVGAGI (reference sequence). CDR3 sequence: CASEDWGSNEQFF. The CDR3 coding sequence is TGTGCCAGCGAGGACTGGGGATCCAATGAGCAGTTCTTC.

This clonotype appeared many times. CDR3 DNA sequence: TGTGCCATCAGTGAAGACTACGAGCAGTACTTC. This sequence encodes CAISEDYEQYF. This chain links TRBV10-3 with TRBJ2-7; D unclear. This CDR3 is 11 amino acids long. With 3 bases removed from V and 3 bases from J, the gap between germline ends came to 3 bases. Germline CDR1 is ENHRY and CDR2 is SYGVKD.

Ten or more counts support this clonotype. The chain uses TRBV4-1 and TRBJ1-1; no definite D call. Per germline, CDR1 MGHRA and CDR2 YSYEKL. The V and J ends lost 1 base and 6 bases respectively, with 15 bases between them. The CDR3 extends over 15 amino acids. This CDR3 is CASSQVWSGRPEAFF. The CDR3 DNA reads as TGCGCCAGCAGCCAAGTTTGGTCTGGGAGACCTGAAGCTTTCTTT.

This clonotype has ten or more counts. CDR3 nucleotide sequence: TGTGCCAGCAGCAAGGGACAGAGGAACAATGAGCAGTTCTTC. It yields the protein CASSKGQRNNEQFF. The chain joins TRBV25-1 to TRBJ2-1; 7 bases fit TRBD1. Germline values: CDR1 MGHDK, CDR2 SYGVNS. The CDR3 sequence is 14 residues long. J lost 5 bases, V lost 6 bases, and 7 bases had no gene match.

In this sample, this clonotype turned up many times. The chain joins TRBV28 to TRBJ2-5; 11 nucleotides match TRBD2. V was pared by 3 bases and J by 4 bases, with 7 bases of the junction left unmatched. The CDR3 contains 16 residues. Germline CDR1 is MDHEN and CDR2 is SYDVKM. CDR3 nucleotides: TGTGCCAGCAGTTTTACAGTAGCGGGGGGGGCAGAGACCCAGTACTTC. Translating gives CASSFTVAGGAETQYF.

This clonotype showed up just a few times. This chain joins TRBV27 and TRBJ2-1; 8 positions agree with TRBD1. The CDR3 contains 15 residues. CDR1 and CDR2 (germline): MNHEY, SMNVEV (reference sequence). The J segment lost 3 bases and the V segment lost 5 bases, leaving 6 bases of the junction unmatched. DNA for the CDR3: TGTGCCAGCAGTAACGACAGGGGAGGCTACAATGAGCAGTTCTTC. Translated, it gives CASSNDRGGYNEQFF.

This clonotype was seen many times. The chain has TRBV7-2 and TRBJ2-1; D is unresolved. The CDR3 covers 12 residues. V shed 1 base and J shed 4 bases, with 2 bases lying between them. Germline V gives CDR1 SGHTA, CDR2 FQGNSA. DNA for the CDR3: TGTGCCAGCAGCTTAGGATACAATGAGCAGTTCTTC. It specifies CASSLGYNEQFF.

Judged by abundance, this clonotype is medium-sized. The rearrangement links TRBV7-2 to TRBJ2-1; 8 bases line up with TRBD1. After removal of 8 bases from V and 14 bases from J, the junction contained 14 bases not matched to a gene. In germline, CDR1 is SGHTA, CDR2 FQGNSA. The CDR3 totals 13 residues. CDR3 amino acids: CASAWDRTSLKFF. The DNA for the CDR3 is TGTGCCAGCGCCTGGGACAGGACATCCCTGAAGTTCTTC.

The chain recombines TRBV5-1 with TRBJ2-3; TRBD2 is a possible D gene (5 bases). V was shortened by 3 bases and J by 5 bases, with 13 bases between the two germline ends. The CDR3 loop spans 14 amino acids. CDR1 is SGHRS, CDR2 YFSETQ, per germline. The CDR3 is CASSSLREGDTQYF. CDR3 coding DNA: TGCGCCAGCAGCTCTCTGAGGGAAGGAGATACGCAGTATTTT. The whole variable domain, filled in from reference TRBV5-1 and TRBJ2-3, reads KAGVTQTPRYLIKTRGQQVTLSCSPISGHRSVSWYQQTPGQGLQFLFEYFSETQRNKGNFPGRFSGRQFSNSRSEMNVSTLELGDSALYLCASSSLREGDTQYFGPGTRLTVL.

This clonotype was observed many times. CDR3 region: CAISEPPGGGRNQPQHF. CDR3 bases: TGTGCCATCAGTGAGCCGCCGGGAGGGGGACGCAATCAGCCCCAGCATTTT. The J gene is TRBJ1-5, the V gene TRBV10-3; possible D gene TRBD1, 6 bases. The CDR3 has 17 residues. CDR1 ENHRY and CDR2 SYGVKD come from the germline V gene. The ends were cut back, 2 bases at V and 2 bases at J, with 16 bases in the middle.

This clonotype was recorded many times. This chain links TRBV9 with TRBJ2-2; D is possibly TRBD1 or TRBD2 (5 bases each). Looked up from germline, CDR1 is SGDLS and CDR2 is YYNGEE. V was cut by 3 bases and J by 3 bases, with 12 bases left in between. This CDR3 region has 15 residues. This chain's CDR3 is CASSARDGDTGELFF. Here the CDR3 DNA reads TGTGCCAGCAGCGCCCGGGACGGTGACACCGGGGAGCTGTTTTTT.

This clonotype was recorded many times. This chain uses TRBV10-3 with TRBJ2-7; 11 nucleotides align to TRBD2. The germline V gene encodes CDR1 ENHRY and CDR2 SYGVKD. J gave up 2 bases and V 0 bases, and 3 bases lay outside the gene matches. The CDR3 runs 16 residues. The CDR3 region has the DNA TGTGCCATCAGTGAGTCAGGTAGCGGGGGGGCCTACGAGCAGTACTTC. As protein: CAISESGSGGAYEQYF.